These T cell receptor beta chains were read from a single sample in a study of blood T cell repertoires in COVID-19. Here immunoSEQ multiplex PCR was the method, and the copy in TCRdb shows in-frame clones only, minus some. The data contain 180,000 or so clones, 75% to 90% of them seen just once; the ten biggest clones take up 6.5% to 9%. The specimen sequenced was peripheral blood. The source of these receptors is a woman aged 60-75 years with acute or convalescent COVID-19. The CDR3 runs from the conserved cysteine through the conserved F or W.

v_gene,j_gene,CDR3aa
TRBV18,TRBJ2-3,CASSPFSGRATDTQYF
TRBV15,TRBJ2-2,CATSRDRRTLNTGELFF
TRBV30,TRBJ1-1,CAWILGGANTEAFF
TRBV25-1,TRBJ1-2,CATTGGWDGYTF
TRBV2,TRBJ1-1,CASSDQGGAFF
TRBV30,TRBJ2-7,CAWRRISGRIGEQYF
TRBV20-1,TRBJ1-4,CSASLDSSNEKLFF
TRBV6-5,TRBJ1-4,CASSEPGKLFF
TRBV4-2,TRBJ2-2,CASSQDAAGGNTGELFF
TRBV30,TRBJ2-1,CAWSVLPIYEQFF
TRBV3-1/TRBV3-2,TRBJ1-3,CASSQGAASRNTIYF
TRBV19,TRBJ2-3,CATAGGGTQTDTQYF
TRBV28,TRBJ1-2,CASSSPRFYGYTF